The next 11 T cell receptor beta chains were all read from a single sample in a study of cytomegalovirus exposure and HLA in healthy donors. Researchers ran the PCR with 60 Vbeta and 13 Jbeta primers. The protocol was immunoSEQ multiplex PCR, while the TCRdb copy is restricted to in-frame clones and leaves out a portion. The sample carries about 83,000 clones, 70% to 75% recorded once. Sample: PBMCs. These receptors came from a man aged 55 to 70 in good health and CMV-seronegative.

This sequence joins TRBV25-1 and TRBJ1-1; 9 nucleotides match TRBD1. In germline, CDR1 is MGHDK, CDR2 SYGVNS. V gave up 6 bases and J gave up 5 bases; unmatched junction bases: 10. This CDR3 has 15 residues. Written as DNA, the CDR3 is TGTGCCAGCAGGCCCTCACAGGGGGCTGGTACTGAAGCTTTCTTT. This codes for CASRPSQGAGTEAFF.

The V call is TRBV5-1, the J call TRBJ1-1; 8 positions match TRBD1. The V and J ends lost 4 bases and 6 bases, in that order; junction bases with no gene match: 8. This CDR3 comprises 14 residues. Germline-derived CDR1 and CDR2 are SGHRS and YFSETQ. The CDR3 loop is CASSREGTGAEAFF. CDR3 nucleotide sequence: TGCGCCAGCAGCCGTGAAGGGACAGGAGCTGAAGCTTTCTTT.

This clone was detected only once. The chain joins TRBV19 to TRBJ2-2, with TRBD2 identical over 8 bases. Trimming took 7 bases from V and 3 from J; bases not matched to a gene: 10. The CDR3 length is 16 residues. Germline V gene lookup returns CDR1 LNHDA and CDR2 SQIVND (reference sequence). The CDR3 coding sequence is TGTGCCAGTACCGTCTCGGGGGGGCAGGACACCGGGGAGCTGTTTTTT. Translation: CASTVSGGQDTGELFF. The complete variable domain, with remaining parts taken from reference TRBV19 and TRBJ2-2, reads DGGITQSPKYLFRKEGQNVTLSCEQNLNHDAMYWYRQDPGQGLRLIYYSQIVNDFQKGDIAEGYSVSREKKESFPLTVTSAQKNPTAFYLCASTVSGGQDTGELFFGEGSRLTVL.

The chain is built from TRBV30 and TRBJ1-5, with D tentatively TRBD1 (6 bases). This CDR3 has 13 residues. Per the germline V gene, CDR1 is GTSNPN and CDR2 is SVGIG (reference sequence). The V gene lost 5 bases and the J gene lost 5 bases, with 13 bases spanning the gap. CDR3 region: CAWADRGYQPQHF. CDR3 coding DNA: TGTGCCTGGGCGGACAGAGGATATCAGCCCCAGCATTTT.

Written as DNA, the CDR3 is TGTGCCAGCATCTCTAGCGGGGGGCTGCAGTACTTC. It yields the protein CASISSGGLQYF. V gene TRBV5-8 combines with J gene TRBJ2-5, with 11 positions matching TRBD2. The V segment lost 6 bases and the J segment 11 bases; nucleotides outside the gene matches: 6. In germline, CDR1 is SGHTS, CDR2 YDEGEE. This CDR3 has 12 residues.

Points on this clone: This CDR3 is also generated by other DNA sequences in the sample. The V call is TRBV9, the J call TRBJ1-1; no reliable D call. V lost 0 bases and J lost 0, with 9 bases in between. CDR3 size: 15 residues. Germline assignment: CDR1 SGDLS and CDR2 YYNGEE. The CDR3: CASSVDRRMNTEAFF. As DNA, the CDR3 is TGTGCCAGCAGCGTAGACCGCAGGATGAACACTGAAGCTTTCTTT.

The V and J genes are TRBV19 and TRBJ1-2; 8 bases fit TRBD1. V lost 5 bases to trimming and J lost 0 bases; unmatched junction nucleotides: 5. Germline CDR1 reads LNHDA; CDR2 reads SQIVND (reference sequence). CDR3 length equals 15 residues. CDR3 residues: CASSSLQGANYGYTF. DNA for the CDR3: TGTGCCAGTAGTTCCCTACAGGGGGCTAACTATGGCTACACCTTC.

The chain uses TRBV6-6 and TRBJ1-5; D might be TRBD1 (5 bases). Germline V gene lookup returns CDR1 MNHNY and CDR2 SVGAGI (reference sequence). Trimming cost V 5 bases and J 6 bases, with 17 bases left between them. The CDR3 spans 15 residues. CDR3 protein: CASSTQGGSGQPQHF. DNA for the CDR3: TGTGCCAGCAGTACCCAGGGAGGGTCAGGTCAGCCCCAGCATTTT.

This clone was counted between two and nine times. The chain is built from TRBV5-1 and TRBJ2-2; TRBD2 matches at 8 bases. The CDR3 loop spans 15 amino acids. CDR1 and CDR2 (germline): SGHRS, YFSETQ. The J segment lost 6 bases and the V segment lost 0 bases, leaving 4 bases of the junction unmatched. The CDR3 region has the DNA TGCGCCAGCAGCTTGGAAGCGGGGGTCCCCGGGGAGCTGTTTTTT. This gives the protein CASSLEAGVPGELFF.

The J gene is TRBJ1-3, the V gene TRBV19, with 7 bases that match TRBD1. V shed 5 bases and J 2 bases; nucleotides not matched to a gene: 9. CDR3 length: 16 residues. From germline, CDR1 is LNHDA and CDR2 SQIVND (reference sequence). The DNA of the CDR3 is TGTGCCAGTAGTGTACTTACAGGGGAGGCTGGAAACACCATATATTTT. Translating gives CASSVLTGEAGNTIYF.

The chain recombines TRBV2 with TRBJ1-4, with D possibly TRBD1 on 6 matching bases. CDR3 length: 13 residues. Trimming shortened V by 6 bases and J by 8 bases, and 13 bases separated the two germline ends. CDR1 SNHLY and CDR2 FYNNEI come from the germline V gene. The CDR3 is CASRTGTGEKLFF. Written as DNA, the CDR3 is TGTGCCAGCAGAACAGGGACGGGCGAAAAACTGTTTTTT.